A single sample gave rise to the 14 T cell receptor beta chains below, sequenced in a study of blood T cell repertoires in COVID-19. Some clones are missing from TCRdb's copy, which holds only in-frame ones; the method was immunoSEQ multiplex PCR. The sample yields 250,000 to 350,000 clones, 90% seen once. The source material was PBMCs or T cells enriched from blood (not recorded which). Receptors originate from a man between 60 and 75 years old who had recovered from COVID-19.

The chain has TRBV4-1 and TRBJ1-6, with TRBD1 matching over 9 bases. The CDR3 length is 16 residues. The germline CDR1 and CDR2 sequences are MGHRA and YSYEKL. The V segment lost 2 bases and the J segment 10 bases; nucleotides outside the gene matches: 9. CDR3 nucleotide sequence: TGCGCCAGCAGCCAATTTCCCGGACAGGGGACATCACCCCTCCACTTT. Translating gives CASSQFPGQGTSPLHF.

The rearrangement joins TRBV19 to TRBJ1-5; weak D call: TRBD1 (5 bases). This CDR3 comprises 14 residues. V dropped 5 bases and J dropped 3 bases, with 11 bases sitting between them. CDR1 is LNHDA and CDR2 is SQIVND in the germline V gene (reference sequence). CDR3 region: CASSGGSFNQPQHF. In DNA, the CDR3 is TGTGCCAGTAGTGGGGGGAGCTTCAATCAGCCCCAGCATTTT.

The chain carries TRBV5-6 and TRBJ2-7; tentative D call: TRBD2 (6 bases). Germline assignment: CDR1 SGHDT and CDR2 YYEEEE. The CDR3 contains 15 residues. V lost 4 bases and J 0 bases, leaving 14 bases between the germline ends. CDR3 coding DNA: TGTGCCAGCAGCACAGCGGGCTCACTCTCCTACGAGCAGTACTTC. Encoded protein: CASSTAGSLSYEQYF.

J is TRBJ1-5 and V is TRBV30; D is possibly TRBD1 (5 bases). V lost 4 bases to trimming and J lost 4 bases, with 11 bases between them. From germline, CDR1 is GTSNPN and CDR2 SVGIG (reference sequence). The length of the CDR3 is 13 residues. CDR3 DNA sequence: TGTGCCTGGAATAGCCAGGGTAATCAGCCCCAGCATTTT. Protein product: CAWNSQGNQPQHF.

This clone showed up just a few times. This chain connects TRBV12-5 to TRBJ2-1, with 9 bases identical to TRBD1. V lost 6 bases, J lost 8 bases, and 14 bases stayed unmatched. The V gene's germline CDR1 is LGHNT and CDR2 FRNRAP. This CDR3 spans 16 amino acids. CDR3 bases: TGTGCTAGTGGGAGGACCGGGACAGGGTATATCGATGAGCAGTTCTTC. Its protein product is CASGRTGTGYIDEQFF.

The chain links TRBV7-9 to TRBJ2-1, with D hard to call. CDR1 and CDR2 (germline): SEHNR, FQNEAQ (reference sequence). Deletions cut 2 bases from V and 5 bases from J, with 4 bases between. The CDR3 is made up of 12 amino acids. The CDR3 protein is CASSLPNNEQFF. The DNA for the CDR3 is TGTGCCAGCAGCTTACCCAACAATGAGCAGTTCTTC.

The chain couples TRBV6-6 to TRBJ1-2, with 7 bases fitting TRBD1. The length of the CDR3 is 15 residues. The ends lost 6 bases at V and 8 bases at J; junction bases unmatched: 15. Germline CDR1 and CDR2: MNHNY and SVGAGI (reference sequence). For the CDR3, the DNA is TGTGCCAGCAGCCCCGCCTCAGGGGGTTTACGGGGCTACACCTTC. It translates to CASSPASGGLRGYTF.

The chain couples TRBV7-9 to TRBJ2-1; 13 bases are shared with TRBD2. This CDR3 contains 19 residues. With 3 bases clipped from V and 3 bases from J, the junction kept 11 bases outside the gene matches. Germline V gene sequence: CDR1 SEHNR, CDR2 FQNEAQ (reference sequence). For the CDR3, the DNA is TGTGCCAGCAGCTTCTATTTGGGACTAGCGGGATTCGGCTACAATGAGCAGTTCTTC. This codes for CASSFYLGLAGFGYNEQFF.

This clone was observed a few times. The V and J genes are TRBV19 and TRBJ1-1, with D unresolved. CDR1 is LNHDA, CDR2 SQIVND, per germline (reference sequence). The ends were cut back, 3 bases at V and 4 bases at J, with 12 bases in the middle. The CDR3 has 14 amino acids. The chain's CDR3 is CASSIEVRRTEAFF. The CDR3 DNA follows: TGTGCCAGTAGTATTGAGGTACGGCGCACTGAAGCTTTCTTT.

The chain is built from TRBV19 and TRBJ2-4; tentatively, D is TRBD2 (7 bases). V was pared by 7 bases and J by 8 bases, with 18 bases between. From germline, CDR1 is LNHDA and CDR2 SQIVND (reference sequence). The CDR3 is made up of 14 amino acids. The CDR3 is CASTSRRGGYIQYF. CDR3 coding DNA: TGTGCCAGTACCTCAAGGAGGGGGGGCTACATTCAGTACTTC.

The chain combines TRBV11-2 with TRBJ2-7; 11 bases map to TRBD1. J was trimmed by 4 bases and V by 0 bases; bases with no gene match: 14. The V gene's germline CDR1 is SGHAT and CDR2 FQNNGV. The CDR3 spans 19 residues. The CDR3 loop is CASSLDRVFRTGGFYEQYF. DNA for the CDR3: TGTGCCAGCAGCTTAGATCGGGTGTTTAGGACAGGGGGCTTTTACGAGCAGTACTTC.

As to this clone: The identical CDR3 is also encoded by other nucleotide sequences in the sample. V gene TRBV5-1 combines with J gene TRBJ1-2; 9 bases fit TRBD1. The CDR3 loop spans 15 amino acids. J lost 2 bases, V lost 3 bases, and 5 bases had no gene match. Germline CDR1 is SGHRS and CDR2 is YFSETQ. CDR3 in amino acids: CASSSSGQGNYGYTF. The CDR3 DNA follows: TGCGCCAGCAGCTCATCGGGACAGGGAAACTATGGCTACACCTTC.

This clone occurred once. The V gene is TRBV29-1, the J gene TRBJ1-1; 7 bases are a match to TRBD1. Unmatched junction bases numbered 13, after V lost 6 bases and J lost 6 bases. CDR3 size: 14 residues. The germline gives CDR1 SQVTM, CDR2 ANQGSEA. CDR3 in amino acids: CSVGKVTGQSEAFF. DNA for the CDR3: TGCAGCGTGGGGAAGGTGACAGGGCAATCTGAAGCTTTCTTT.

This sequence joins TRBV10-3 and TRBJ2-3, with TRBD1 identical over 9 bases. The CDR3 has 14 residues. V lost 6 bases, J lost 1 base, and 2 bases stayed unmatched. CDR1 and CDR2 (germline): ENHRY, SYGVKD. CDR3 DNA sequence: TGTGCCATCAGCCGGACAGGGGGCACAGATACGCAGTATTTT. This encodes CAISRTGGTDTQYF.